The clone carrying this T cell receptor beta chain showed up just a few times. Its antigen is unknown. These data originate in a study of response to subunit inactivated influenza vaccine. With 0 bases removed from V and 5 bases from J, the gap between germline ends came to 11 bases. The CDR3 runs to 13 residues. CDR1 is DFQATT and CDR2 is SNEGSKA in the germline V gene (reference sequence). Regarding the study as a whole: Authors proposed each seasonal influenza vaccination draws in few new T cells.

MiXCR, applied by TCRdb to the RT-PCR reads, yields one record per CDR3 protein. This table has about 520,000 distinct CDR3 sequences, around 25% appearing once. The receptor's source is a man aged 50 or older who received an inactivated influenza vaccine. The specimen comprised CD4+ T cells sorted from PBMCs, sampled more than 4 days after vaccination. The rearrangement links TRBV20-1 to TRBJ2-7; D assignment may be TRBD1 or TRBD2 (6 bases each). The CDR3 loop is CSARDNGGHEQYF. CDR3 coding DNA: TGCAGTGCTAGAGATAACGGGGGCCACGAGCAGTACTTC.